This T cell receptor (beta chain) was captured by sequencing in a study of blood T cell repertoires in COVID-19 (TCRdb year 2020). About the study as a whole: Collaborator samples came from the United States, Italy and Spain and covered acute and convalescent phases of COVID-19. The material from the prospective study consisted of cDNA or gDNA derived from T cells, B-cell-depleted T cells, or PBMCs. The dataset comprised deeply sampled blood TCRbeta repertoires from subjects exposed to, actively infected with, or recovered from COVID-19. The repertoires were released in a freely available public database meant as a resource for research on the immune response to SARS-CoV-2. Samples were obtained from the ongoing ImmuneRACE study (first 160 participants) and from roughly 1,300 subjects provided by 6 global collaborators. A de-identified subject ID, COVID-19 status, age in years and sex were almost always included in the sample metadata. Where HLA class I and class II types were available, the types were taken from metadata supplied by the sample provider, not from assay-based typing. What the authors observed across the whole study: The quantity of clinical and demographic metadata differed by source and by participant and was supplied without curation.

Collaborating institutions collected whole blood in K2EDTA tubes following their own protocols. For TCRbeta analysis, collaborators shipped samples in one of three forms: frozen whole blood, isolated PBMCs, or DNA extracted from either of those sample types. With respect to this clone: No cognate antigen has been identified for it. Qualities for individual bases were not recorded, and no much larger clone is one base off.

TCRbeta CDR3 regions were amplified from genomic DNA by means of the immunoSEQ Assay, a bias-controlled multiplex PCR. As for how the authors treated the data: The number of nucleated cells in each sample was estimated by amplification of reference gene primers within the assay. To quantify the absolute abundance of each unique TCRbeta CDR3 rearrangement, sequence reads were collapsed and filtered. For each sample, productive Simpson clonality was calculated as the square root of Simpson's diversity index across productive rearrangements. The immuneACCESS repertoire file appears here via TCRdb, limited to in-frame rearrangements. These files lack a portion of the clones; in checked studies, under half of the deficit traces to unresolved V genes, and the cause of the others is not known. That table furnishes V, J and clone size, whereas the DNA furnished D and trimming. This sample gives some 120,000 clones in total; 75% to 85% of them show up just once. The ten largest clonotypes hold roughly a tenth of the sample.

From its cysteine to its phenylalanine, the CDR3 spans 15 amino acids. Only the CDR3 DNA is retained, 45 bases long and in frame from the first base. CDR1 and CDR2 are read off the germline V gene as ENHRY and SYGVKD. V loses 10 bases at its end and J loses 4 bases; junction bases beyond the gene matches: 15. Recombination linked TRBV10-3 to TRBJ1-1, with 7 middle bases fitting TRBD1. The sequencing input was peripheral blood. The clonotype originates from a human donor in a cohort sampled during active COVID-19. This receptor has the CDR3 CATDHSGGSGTEAFF. The DNA sequence is as follows: TGTGCCACCGACCACTCAGGGGGTTCGGGCACTGAAGCTTTCTTT.